Below are 17 T cell receptor beta chains sequenced from a single sample in a study of blood T cell repertoires in COVID-19. Clones were read by immunoSEQ multiplex PCR, and TCRdb kept only the in-frame ones, dropping some. The table has under 80,000 clones, 70% to 90% seen once; the top ten hold 4.4%. The sequenced sample consisted of peripheral blood. The receptors shown here come from a man aged 45-60 years with active COVID-19.

The gene calls are TRBV20-1 and TRBJ1-4; unclear D gene. This CDR3 contains 11 residues. Germline CDR1 is DFQATT and CDR2 is SNEGSKA (reference sequence). V lost 4 bases to trimming and J lost 7 bases, with 7 bases between them. The CDR3 DNA sequence: TGCAGTGCTATCCAGGCTGAAAAACTGTTTTTT. It encodes CSAIQAEKLFF.

The J gene is TRBJ1-2, the V gene TRBV2; TRBD1 is a possible D gene (6 bases). The CDR3 extends over 12 amino acids. The V end lost 3 bases, the J end lost 4 bases, and 6 bases lay between the germline ends. The germline V gene encodes CDR1 SNHLY and CDR2 FYNNEI. The CDR3 protein is CASSDRGYGYTF. The CDR3 nucleotides read TGTGCCAGCAGTGACAGGGGCTATGGCTACACCTTC. Filled out from reference TRBV2 and TRBJ1-2, the complete variable domain reads EPEVTQTPSHQVTQMGQEVILRCVPISNHLYFYWYRQILGQKVEFLVSFYNNEISEKSEIFDDQFSVERPDGSNFTLKIRSTKLEDSAMYFCASSDRGYGYTFGSGTRLTVV.

The rearrangement joins TRBV6-5 to TRBJ1-6; the match to TRBD1 covers 7 bases. This CDR3 region has 14 residues. The V gene's germline CDR1 is MNHEY and CDR2 SVGAGI. Losses at the gene ends were 6 bases for V and 4 bases for J; bases not matched to a gene: 3. The CDR3 region is CASRPGQYNSPLHF. The CDR3 DNA sequence: TGTGCCAGCAGGCCGGGACAGTATAATTCACCCCTCCACTTT.

The J gene is TRBJ2-2, the V gene TRBV3-1 (or the pseudogene TRBV3-2); D possibly corresponds to TRBD1 (6 bases). V shed 1 base and J shed 5 bases, with 14 bases lying between them. CDR1 and CDR2 from the germline V gene are LGHDT and YNNKEL (reference sequence). There are 16 residues in the CDR3. The CDR3 nucleotides read TGTGCCAGCAGCCAAGGGGCACAGGGATTGACCGGGGAGCTGTTTTTT. Amino acids: CASSQGAQGLTGELFF.

The rearrangement uses TRBV6-5 and TRBJ1-1; no clear D gene. The V end lost 2 bases, the J end lost 0 bases, and 10 bases lay between the germline ends. This CDR3 has 15 amino acids. Germline-derived CDR1 and CDR2 are MNHEY and SVGAGI. The CDR3 protein is CASSYGLLMNTEAFF. In DNA, the CDR3 is TGTGCCAGCAGTTACGGGCTACTCATGAACACTGAAGCTTTCTTT.

The chain joins TRBV15 to TRBJ2-7; D is uncertain. Germline loops: CDR1 LNHNV, CDR2 YYDKDF (reference sequence). V lost 1 base and J lost 2, with 15 bases in between. There are 16 residues in the CDR3. In DNA, the CDR3 is TGTGCCACCAGCAGAGGAGGCTTTGGCATCACCTACGAGCAGTACTTC. This sequence encodes CATSRGGFGITYEQYF.

This sequence joins TRBV14 and TRBJ2-1, with D uncertain. V lost 0 bases, J lost 4 bases, and 4 bases lay in between. CDR1 and CDR2 from the germline V gene are SGHDN and FVKESK. This CDR3 is 13 amino acids long. DNA of the CDR3: TGTGCCAGCAGCCAAGAACTTTACAATGAGCAGTTCTTC. Amino acid sequence: CASSQELYNEQFF.

DNA of the CDR3: TGTGCCAGCAGTGAATTTAGCGGGAGAGGGAACACCGGGGAGCTGTTTTTT. The encoded protein is CASSEFSGRGNTGELFF. The chain is built from TRBV25-1 and TRBJ2-2; 9 bases match TRBD2. CDR3 size: 17 residues. Germline values: CDR1 MGHDK, CDR2 SYGVNS. Germline trimming cut 1 base from V and 1 base from J; bases unmatched to any gene: 4.

The rearrangement uses TRBV18 and TRBJ2-3; 14 nucleotides align to TRBD2. The CDR3 contains 16 residues. CDR1 is KGHSH, CDR2 LQKENI, per germline. V gave up 4 bases and J gave up 4 bases; unmatched junction bases: 4. The CDR3 protein is CASSQGLAGASDTQYF. CDR3 DNA sequence: TGTGCCAGCTCACAGGGACTAGCGGGAGCCTCAGATACGCAGTATTTT.

V and J are TRBV4-2 and TRBJ2-5; TRBD2 matches at 11 bases. The V gene's germline CDR1 is LGHNA and CDR2 YNFKEQ. The V and J ends lost 3 bases and 5 bases, in that order; junction bases with no gene match: 11. The CDR3 consists of 17 residues. DNA of the CDR3: TGTGCCAGCAGCCAGGCACGGGGGACTAGCGGTGATGAGACCCAGTACTTC. Translation: CASSQARGTSGDETQYF.

The rearrangement joins TRBV19 to TRBJ1-2; D gene ambiguous. Looked up from germline, CDR1 is LNHDA and CDR2 is SQIVND (reference sequence). This CDR3 is built from 13 residues. The V gene lost 7 bases and the J gene lost 4 bases, with 13 bases spanning the gap. This CDR3 is CASKSRDSYGYTF. For the CDR3, the DNA is TGTGCCAGTAAGTCGCGAGATAGCTATGGCTACACCTTC.

The chain links TRBV29-1 to TRBJ2-3, with a possible D match to TRBD1 (6 bases). V shed 4 bases and J shed 4 bases, with 9 bases lying between them. This CDR3 has 12 amino acids. CDR1 is SQVTM and CDR2 is ANQGSEA in the germline V gene. The DNA of the CDR3 is TGCAGCGTTGTCGCAGGGGCAGATACGCAGTATTTT. Encoded protein: CSVVAGADTQYF.

This clone was counted once. The rearrangement links TRBV28 to TRBJ1-1; D gene uncertain. This CDR3 has 14 residues. Per the germline V gene, CDR1 is MDHEN and CDR2 is SYDVKM. The V end lost 4 bases, the J end lost 2 bases, and 11 bases lay between the germline ends. The CDR3 DNA follows: TGTGCCAGCAGTTCCGATTTCAGAAACACTGAAGCTTTCTTT. Translated, it gives CASSSDFRNTEAFF.

The CDR3 is CASSQAMTSGGLIYEQYF. The CDR3 DNA is TGCGCCAGCAGCCAAGCCATGACTAGCGGGGGCCTAATCTACGAGCAGTACTTC. The chain combines TRBV4-1 with TRBJ2-7; TRBD2 agrees at 12 bases. V was clipped by 1 base and J by 3 bases; unmatched bases: 10. CDR3 length equals 18 residues. Looked up from germline, CDR1 is MGHRA and CDR2 is YSYEKL.

This clone was observed a single time. J is TRBJ2-2 and V is TRBV9, with D perhaps matching TRBD1 (7 bases). Trimming removed 0 bases at V and 5 bases at J, with 11 bases between. This CDR3 has 15 amino acids. CDR1 and CDR2 (germline): SGDLS, YYNGEE. CDR3 sequence (DNA): TGTGCCAGCAGCGTAGTGGCAGGGGGGACCGGGGAGCTGTTTTTT. This codes for CASSVVAGGTGELFF.

The chain carries TRBV9 and TRBJ2-1, with D possibly matching TRBD2 (6 bases). Trimming pared 5 bases from V and 5 bases from J, leaving 20 bases between. The germline CDR1 and CDR2 sequences are SGDLS and YYNGEE. The CDR3 extends over 16 amino acids. The CDR3 sequence is CASRNGGWTENNEQFF. The CDR3 nucleotides read TGTGCCAGCAGGAATGGGGGGTGGACGGAAAACAATGAGCAGTTCTTC.

The V call is TRBV5-4, the J call TRBJ1-6; the match to TRBD1 covers 7 bases. The germline gives CDR1 SGHNT, CDR2 YYREEE (reference sequence). The V and J ends lost 3 bases and 5 bases, in that order; junction bases with no gene match: 5. The CDR3 totals 15 residues. The CDR3 reads CASSYRDRNNSPLHF. The CDR3 DNA reads TGTGCCAGCAGCTACCGGGACAGAAATAATTCACCCCTCCACTTT.